This is a list of T cell receptor beta chains from one sample in a study of cytomegalovirus exposure and HLA in healthy donors. TCRdb's table, derived via immunoSEQ multiplex PCR, lists solely in-frame clones and lacks some. The data contain around 150,000 clones, roughly 81% of them singletons. Source material: PBMCs. These receptors were collected from a young man in good health and CMV-seropositive. CDR3s include the opening cysteine and the closing phenylalanine or tryptophan. Each record gives: V gene, clone size, D gene, J gene, CDR3 DNA, CDR3 protein. D genes are given only for firm matches. Clone size appears in some rows only: once, few, many, or a class for an expanded clone.

v_call: TRBV11-3
clone_size: NA
d_call: TRBD1
j_call: TRBJ2-3
cdr3_nt: TGTGCCAGCAGCGTAAACAGGGGCAGGTCAGATACGCAGTATTTT
cdr3_aa: CASSVNRGRSDTQYF

v_call: TRBV7-9
clone_size: NA
d_call: NA
j_call: TRBJ2-2
cdr3_nt: TGTGCCAGCATCATATTAGTGGGGCCGAACACCGGGGAGCTGTTTTTT
cdr3_aa: CASIILVGPNTGELFF

v_call: TRBV9
clone_size: NA
d_call: TRBD2
j_call: TRBJ2-3
cdr3_nt: TGTGCCAGCAGCGCACCCAGTCGGGGGGGGACCACAGATACGCAGTATTTT
cdr3_aa: CASSAPSRGGTTDTQYF

v_call: TRBV7-2
clone_size: NA
d_call: TRBD1
j_call: TRBJ1-1
cdr3_nt: TGTGCCAGCTTATACGGGACAGGGGTGACTGAAGCTTTCTTT
cdr3_aa: CASLYGTGVTEAFF

v_call: TRBV5-6
clone_size: NA
d_call: TRBD1
j_call: TRBJ1-5
cdr3_nt: TGTGCCAGCAGCCCGGGACAGGGGTTTAATCAGCCCCAGCATTTT
cdr3_aa: CASSPGQGFNQPQHF

v_call: TRBV15
clone_size: NA
d_call: NA
j_call: TRBJ2-1
cdr3_nt: TGTGCCACCAGCAGAGATAAGAATTTAGGAGCAGGGGCCTACAATGAGCAGTTCTTC
cdr3_aa: CATSRDKNLGAGAYNEQFF

v_call: TRBV29-1
clone_size: NA
d_call: TRBD1
j_call: TRBJ1-3
cdr3_nt: TGCAGCGTTTTGGAGGGGGCGCCCGGAAACACCATATATTTT
cdr3_aa: CSVLEGAPGNTIYF

v_call: TRBV9
clone_size: NA
d_call: TRBD2
j_call: TRBJ2-3
cdr3_nt: TGTGCCAGCAGCGTTAGTCTGGGGGGGAGCACAGATACGCAGTATTTT
cdr3_aa: CASSVSLGGSTDTQYF

v_call: TRBV12-5
clone_size: once
d_call: NA
j_call: TRBJ2-7
cdr3_nt: TGTGCTAGTGGTTCAACCTCCGGCAGGCTCTACTCCTACGAGCAGTACTTC
cdr3_aa: CASGSTSGRLYSYEQYF

v_call: TRBV30
clone_size: NA
d_call: TRBD1
j_call: TRBJ2-7
cdr3_nt: TGTGCCTGGAGCCCCCTCTGGGACAGCTGGGGCAACGAGCAGTACTTC
cdr3_aa: CAWSPLWDSWGNEQYF

v_call: TRBV5-1
clone_size: NA
d_call: TRBD2
j_call: TRBJ2-7
cdr3_nt: TGCGCCAGCACCCAGGGTAGCGGGGGAGCTGTTGGGAACGAGCAGTACTTC
cdr3_aa: CASTQGSGGAVGNEQYF

v_call: TRBV5-4
clone_size: NA
d_call: NA
j_call: TRBJ2-2
cdr3_nt: TGTGCCAGCAGCTTGGGGGGCAGGGTGGACGGGGAGCTGTTTTTT
cdr3_aa: CASSLGGRVDGELFF

v_call: TRBV4-2
clone_size: NA
d_call: NA
j_call: TRBJ1-2
cdr3_nt: TGTGCCAGCAGCCAAGGGGGAGGGGAGTGCACCTTC
cdr3_aa: CASSQGGGECTF

v_call: TRBV5-5
clone_size: NA
d_call: NA
j_call: TRBJ1-6
cdr3_nt: TGTGCCAGCACCCTCGGGGGGGAGTATAATTCACCCCTCCACTTT
cdr3_aa: CASTLGGEYNSPLHF

v_call: TRBV7-9
clone_size: NA
d_call: NA
j_call: TRBJ1-1
cdr3_nt: TGTGCCAGTCATCCACCGAGTGAAGCTTTCTTT
cdr3_aa: CASHPPSEAFF

v_call: TRBV7-9
clone_size: NA
d_call: TRBD1
j_call: TRBJ1-1
cdr3_nt: TGTTCCAGCGCCCTGGGACAGGGGCGAGCTTTCTTT
cdr3_aa: CSSALGQGRAFF

v_call: TRBV6-6
clone_size: NA
d_call: NA
j_call: TRBJ1-4
cdr3_nt: TGTGCCAGCAGGAGAGATACTACTAATGAAAAACTGTTTTTT
cdr3_aa: CASRRDTTNEKLFF

v_call: TRBV29-1
clone_size: once
d_call: TRBD1
j_call: TRBJ1-2
cdr3_nt: TGCAGCATCGACAGGGGGGCCCTTAGTGGCTACACCTTC
cdr3_aa: CSIDRGALSGYTF

v_call: TRBV7-2
clone_size: NA
d_call: NA
j_call: TRBJ1-1
cdr3_nt: TGTGCCAGCAGCCCCGGGGGGGTTCTGGTGAACACTGAAGCTTTCTTT
cdr3_aa: CASSPGGVLVNTEAFF

v_call: TRBV15
clone_size: NA
d_call: NA
j_call: TRBJ2-3
cdr3_nt: TGTGCCACCAGCAGAGATCAGGGGGATACGCAGTATTTT
cdr3_aa: CATSRDQGDTQYF

v_call: TRBV4-3
clone_size: NA
d_call: NA
j_call: TRBJ2-7
cdr3_nt: TGCGCCAGCAGCCAAGGACAGAGCTCCTACGAGCAGTACTTC
cdr3_aa: CASSQGQSSYEQYF

v_call: TRBV5-6
clone_size: once
d_call: TRBD1
j_call: TRBJ1-3
cdr3_nt: TGTGCCAGCAGCCCGCAGACAGGGGGAAACACCATATATTTT
cdr3_aa: CASSPQTGGNTIYF

v_call: TRBV15
clone_size: NA
d_call: NA
j_call: TRBJ2-5
cdr3_nt: TGTGCCACCAGCAGCTACCAAGAGACCCAGTACTTC
cdr3_aa: CATSSYQETQYF

v_call: TRBV7-2
clone_size: NA
d_call: NA
j_call: TRBJ2-7
cdr3_nt: TGTGCCAGCAGCTTAGGGGGCGGGGGCCGAATATACGAGCAGTACTTC
cdr3_aa: CASSLGGGGRIYEQYF

v_call: TRBV6-1
clone_size: NA
d_call: TRBD1
j_call: TRBJ1-1
cdr3_nt: TGTGCCAGCTACAGGGGGCCGGACACTGAAGCTTTCTTT
cdr3_aa: CASYRGPDTEAFF

v_call: TRBV9
clone_size: once
d_call: NA
j_call: TRBJ1-1
cdr3_nt: TGTGCCAGCAGCGTAGCGCGGAACACTGAAGCTTTCTTT
cdr3_aa: CASSVARNTEAFF

v_call: TRBV6-6
clone_size: NA
d_call: TRBD1
j_call: TRBJ1-6
cdr3_nt: TGTGCCAGCAGTCTTGGACAGGGACTTTCACCCCTCCACTTT
cdr3_aa: CASSLGQGLSPLHF

v_call: TRBV4-3
clone_size: NA
d_call: NA
j_call: TRBJ1-1
cdr3_nt: TGCGCCAGCAGCCACATTAGGACAGCCAACACTGAAGCTTTCTTT
cdr3_aa: CASSHIRTANTEAFF

v_call: TRBV7-2
clone_size: NA
d_call: NA
j_call: TRBJ1-1
cdr3_nt: TGTGCCAGCAGCCTAGGTGGGTCGGGTGACACTGAAGCTTTCTTT
cdr3_aa: CASSLGGSGDTEAFF

v_call: TRBV7-3
clone_size: once
d_call: NA
j_call: TRBJ1-1
cdr3_nt: TGTGCCAGCAGCCCAACTGGCGGGGGGGAAGCTTTCTTT
cdr3_aa: CASSPTGGGEAFF

v_call: TRBV10-3
clone_size: NA
d_call: NA
j_call: TRBJ1-2
cdr3_nt: TGTGCCATCAGTCGAACCAGCGGAGTCTATGGCTACACCTTC
cdr3_aa: CAISRTSGVYGYTF

v_call: TRBV30
clone_size: NA
d_call: NA
j_call: TRBJ2-7
cdr3_nt: TGTGCCTGGAGTCCTCCGTTTCGGGCCTACGAGCAGTACTTC
cdr3_aa: CAWSPPFRAYEQYF

v_call: TRBV7-9
clone_size: once
d_call: TRBD2
j_call: TRBJ2-3
cdr3_nt: TGTGCCAGCAGCTTATGGGGGAACGGGCGGGGGGGCACAGATACGCAGTATTTT
cdr3_aa: CASSLWGNGRGGTDTQYF

v_call: TRBV7-9
clone_size: NA
d_call: TRBD1
j_call: TRBJ2-2
cdr3_nt: TGTGCCAGCAGCTACCTTTGGGGGATGGGACAGGGAGGCACCGGGGAGCTGTTTTTT
cdr3_aa: CASSYLWGMGQGGTGELFF

v_call: TRBV4-3
clone_size: NA
d_call: NA
j_call: TRBJ1-6
cdr3_nt: TGCGCCAGCAGCCAAGATCTTCGAGGGTTGGGTTCACCCCTCCACTTT
cdr3_aa: CASSQDLRGLGSPLHF

v_call: TRBV30
clone_size: once
d_call: NA
j_call: TRBJ2-7
cdr3_nt: TGTGCCTGGAGTGAACACCGCGGGACTTACGAGCAGTACTTC
cdr3_aa: CAWSEHRGTYEQYF

v_call: TRBV7-9
clone_size: once
d_call: TRBD2
j_call: TRBJ2-7
cdr3_nt: TGTGCCAGCAGCTTTGGGGAGGGACTCGAGTACTTC
cdr3_aa: CASSFGEGLEYF

v_call: TRBV7-9
clone_size: NA
d_call: NA
j_call: TRBJ2-5
cdr3_nt: TGTGCCAGCAGCTTCCCGGGAACGGCCCAGTACTTC
cdr3_aa: CASSFPGTAQYF

v_call: TRBV30
clone_size: NA
d_call: TRBD2
j_call: TRBJ2-1
cdr3_nt: TGTGCCTGGTTACTAGCGGGGGTGAACAATGAGCAGTTCTTC
cdr3_aa: CAWLLAGVNNEQFF

v_call: TRBV9
clone_size: NA
d_call: TRBD2
j_call: TRBJ2-7
cdr3_nt: TGTGCCAGCAGCGCTGGGGGGGGGAGCAACGAGCAGTACTTC
cdr3_aa: CASSAGGGSNEQYF

v_call: TRBV9
clone_size: few
d_call: TRBD2
j_call: TRBJ2-7
cdr3_nt: TGTGCCAGCAGCGTAGCGGGGGGGGCTACCTCCTACGAGCAGTACTTC
cdr3_aa: CASSVAGGATSYEQYF

v_call: TRBV19
clone_size: NA
d_call: NA
j_call: TRBJ1-3
cdr3_nt: TGTGCCAGTAGTTCGGACAGAGATCCTGGAAACACCATATATTTT
cdr3_aa: CASSSDRDPGNTIYF

v_call: TRBV30
clone_size: NA
d_call: NA
j_call: TRBJ2-7
cdr3_nt: TGTGCCTGGAGTCTAGGGGCCTACGAGCAGTACTTC
cdr3_aa: CAWSLGAYEQYF

v_call: TRBV30
clone_size: NA
d_call: NA
j_call: TRBJ1-5
cdr3_nt: TGTGCCTGGTCTTCCCCACTCGATATGGGCAATCAGCCCCAGCATTTT
cdr3_aa: CAWSSPLDMGNQPQHF

v_call: TRBV6-5
clone_size: NA
d_call: TRBD1
j_call: TRBJ1-3
cdr3_nt: TGTGCCAGCAGTACAGGGGCTGGAAACACCATATATTTT
cdr3_aa: CASSTGAGNTIYF